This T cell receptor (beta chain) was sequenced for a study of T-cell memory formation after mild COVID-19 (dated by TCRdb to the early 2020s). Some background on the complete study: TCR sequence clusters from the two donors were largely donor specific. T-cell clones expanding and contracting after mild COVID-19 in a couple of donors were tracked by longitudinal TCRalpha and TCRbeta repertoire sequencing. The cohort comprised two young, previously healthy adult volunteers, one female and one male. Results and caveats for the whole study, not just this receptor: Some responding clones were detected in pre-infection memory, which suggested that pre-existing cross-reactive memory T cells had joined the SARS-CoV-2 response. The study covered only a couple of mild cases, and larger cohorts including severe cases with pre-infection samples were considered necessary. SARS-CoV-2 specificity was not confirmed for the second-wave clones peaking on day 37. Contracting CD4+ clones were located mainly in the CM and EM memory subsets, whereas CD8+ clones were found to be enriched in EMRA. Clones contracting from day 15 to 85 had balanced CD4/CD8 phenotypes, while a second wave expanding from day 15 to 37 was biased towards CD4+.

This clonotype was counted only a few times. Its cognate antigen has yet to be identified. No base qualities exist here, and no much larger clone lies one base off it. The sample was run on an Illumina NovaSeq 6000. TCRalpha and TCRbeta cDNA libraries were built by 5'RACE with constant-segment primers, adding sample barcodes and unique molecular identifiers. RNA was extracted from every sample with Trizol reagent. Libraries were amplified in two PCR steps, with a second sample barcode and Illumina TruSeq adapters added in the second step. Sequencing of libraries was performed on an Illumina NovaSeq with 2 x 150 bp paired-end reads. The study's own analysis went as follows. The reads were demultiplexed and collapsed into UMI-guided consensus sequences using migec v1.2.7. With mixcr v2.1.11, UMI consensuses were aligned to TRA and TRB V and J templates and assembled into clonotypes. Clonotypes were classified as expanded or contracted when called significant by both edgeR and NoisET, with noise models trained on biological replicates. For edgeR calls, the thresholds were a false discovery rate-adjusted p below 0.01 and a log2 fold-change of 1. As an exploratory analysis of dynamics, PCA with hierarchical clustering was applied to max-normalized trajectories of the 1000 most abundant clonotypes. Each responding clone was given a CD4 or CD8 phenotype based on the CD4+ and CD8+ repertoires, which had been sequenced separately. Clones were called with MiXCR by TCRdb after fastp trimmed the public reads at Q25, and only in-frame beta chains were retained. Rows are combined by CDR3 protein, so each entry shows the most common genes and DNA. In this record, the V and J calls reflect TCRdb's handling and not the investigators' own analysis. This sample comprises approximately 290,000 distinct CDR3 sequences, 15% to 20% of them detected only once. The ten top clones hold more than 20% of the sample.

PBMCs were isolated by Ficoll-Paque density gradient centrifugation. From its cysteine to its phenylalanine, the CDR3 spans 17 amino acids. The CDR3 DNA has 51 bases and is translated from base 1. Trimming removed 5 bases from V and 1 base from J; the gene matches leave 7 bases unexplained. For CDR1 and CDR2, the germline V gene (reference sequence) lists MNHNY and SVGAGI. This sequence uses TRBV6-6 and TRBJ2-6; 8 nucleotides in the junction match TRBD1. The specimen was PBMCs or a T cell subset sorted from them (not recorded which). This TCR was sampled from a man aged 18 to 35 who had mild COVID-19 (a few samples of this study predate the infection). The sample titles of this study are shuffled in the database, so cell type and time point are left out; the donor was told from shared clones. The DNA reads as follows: TGTGCCAGCAGTCCAGGACAGGGTCGTTCTGGGGCCAACGTCCTGACTTTC. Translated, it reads CASSPGQGRSGANVLTF.